This T cell receptor beta chain was identified during a study of Graves' ophthalmopathy and Graves' hyperthyroidism. Study outcomes and limitations: Most expanded thyroid clonotypes above 0.001 frequency also appeared in blood.

Amplified material comprised TCR beta CDR3 regions derived from RNA transcripts. An initial RT-PCR round employing HTBI primers preceded a second-round multiplex PCR. TCRdb reanalysed the multiplex PCR reads using MiXCR and keeps one entry per CDR3 protein. The profile shows about 660,000 distinct CDR3 sequences, about 38% of them singletons. This CDR3 spans 15 amino acids. Germline values: CDR1 SGHVS, CDR2 FQNEAQ. To note about this clonotype: What it recognizes is unknown. A much larger clonotype is one base distant, so this may be a read error.

Material: peripheral blood. The sequence came from an adult man with Graves' ophthalmopathy. V is TRBV7-8 and J is TRBJ1-2; D might be TRBD1 (5 bases). CDR3 amino acids: CASSTDRSAYYGCTF. The DNA of the CDR3 is TGTGCCAGCAGCACCGACAGAAGCGCCTACTATGGCTGCACCTTC. Combining the CDR3 with reference TRBV7-8 and TRBJ1-2 gives the whole variable domain GAGVSQSPRYKVAKRGQDVALRCDPISGHVSLFWYQQALGQGPEFLTYFQNEAQLDKSGLPSDRFFAERPEGSVSTLKIQRTQQEDSAVYLCASSTDRSAYYGCTFGSGTRLTVV.